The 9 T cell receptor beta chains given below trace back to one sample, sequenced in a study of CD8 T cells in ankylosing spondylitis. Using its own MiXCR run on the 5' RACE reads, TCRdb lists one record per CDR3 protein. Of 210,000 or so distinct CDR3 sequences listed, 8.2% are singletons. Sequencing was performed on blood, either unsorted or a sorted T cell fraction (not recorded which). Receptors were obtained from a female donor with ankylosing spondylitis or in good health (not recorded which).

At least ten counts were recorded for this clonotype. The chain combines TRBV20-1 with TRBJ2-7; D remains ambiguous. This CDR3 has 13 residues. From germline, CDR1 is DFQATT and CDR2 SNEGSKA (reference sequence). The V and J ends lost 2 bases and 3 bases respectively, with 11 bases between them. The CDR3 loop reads CSARPQAIYEQYF. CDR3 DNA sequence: TGCAGTGCTAGACCTCAGGCAATCTACGAGCAGTACTTC.

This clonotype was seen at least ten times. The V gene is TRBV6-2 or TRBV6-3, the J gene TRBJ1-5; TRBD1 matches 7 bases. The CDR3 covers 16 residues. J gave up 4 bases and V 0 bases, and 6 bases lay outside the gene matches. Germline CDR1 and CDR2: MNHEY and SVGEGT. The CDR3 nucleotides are TGTGCCAGCAGTTACTCGGGACAGCCAGTAAATCAGCCCCAGCATTTT. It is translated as CASSYSGQPVNQPQHF.

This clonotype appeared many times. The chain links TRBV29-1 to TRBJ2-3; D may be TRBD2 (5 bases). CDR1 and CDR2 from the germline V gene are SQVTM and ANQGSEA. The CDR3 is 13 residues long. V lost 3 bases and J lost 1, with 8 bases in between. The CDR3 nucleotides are TGCAGCGTTGATGTTAGCGGCACAGATACGCAGTATTTT. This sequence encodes CSVDVSGTDTQYF.

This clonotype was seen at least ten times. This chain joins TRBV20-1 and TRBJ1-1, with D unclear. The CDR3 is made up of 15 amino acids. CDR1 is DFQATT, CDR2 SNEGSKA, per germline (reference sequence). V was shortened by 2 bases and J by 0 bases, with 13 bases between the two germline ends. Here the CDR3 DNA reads TGCAGTGCTAGAAGAGGCCCCCTTCTGAACACTGAAGCTTTCTTT. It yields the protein CSARRGPLLNTEAFF.

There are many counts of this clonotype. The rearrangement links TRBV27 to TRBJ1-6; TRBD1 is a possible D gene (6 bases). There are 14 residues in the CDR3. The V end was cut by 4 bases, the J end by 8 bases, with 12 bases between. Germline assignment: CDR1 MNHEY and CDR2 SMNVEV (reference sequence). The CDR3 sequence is CASSSTGWDSPLHF. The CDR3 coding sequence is TGTGCCAGCAGTTCGACAGGTTGGGATTCACCCCTCCACTTT.

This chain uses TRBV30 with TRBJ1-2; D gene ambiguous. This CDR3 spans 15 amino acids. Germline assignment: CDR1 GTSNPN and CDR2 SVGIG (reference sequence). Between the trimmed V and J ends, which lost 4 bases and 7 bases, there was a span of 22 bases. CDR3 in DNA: TGTGCCTGGAATCAGCGACGCGGTTCGGTCTCTGGCTACACCTTC. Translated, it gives CAWNQRRGSVSGYTF.

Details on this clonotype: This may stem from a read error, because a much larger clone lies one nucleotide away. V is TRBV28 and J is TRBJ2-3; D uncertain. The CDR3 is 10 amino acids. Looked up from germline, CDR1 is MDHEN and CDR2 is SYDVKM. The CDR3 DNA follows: TGTACCAGCAGATTAGATACGCAGTATTTT. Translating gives CTSRLDTQYF.

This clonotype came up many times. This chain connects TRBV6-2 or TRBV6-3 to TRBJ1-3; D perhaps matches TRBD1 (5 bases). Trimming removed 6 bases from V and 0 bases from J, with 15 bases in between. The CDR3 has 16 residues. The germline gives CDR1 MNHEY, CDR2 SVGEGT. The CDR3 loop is CASRAFSGTSGNTIYF. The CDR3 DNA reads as TGTGCCAGCAGGGCTTTTTCAGGGACCTCTGGAAACACCATATATTTT.

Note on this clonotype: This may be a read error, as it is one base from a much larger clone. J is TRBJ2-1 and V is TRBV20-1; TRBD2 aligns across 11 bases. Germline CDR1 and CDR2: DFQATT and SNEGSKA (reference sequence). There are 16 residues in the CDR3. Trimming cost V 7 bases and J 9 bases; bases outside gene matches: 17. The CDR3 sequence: CSVINPGLADPTEQFF. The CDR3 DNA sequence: TGCAGTGTTATAAATCCGGGACTAGCGGATCCTACTGAGCAGTTCTTC.